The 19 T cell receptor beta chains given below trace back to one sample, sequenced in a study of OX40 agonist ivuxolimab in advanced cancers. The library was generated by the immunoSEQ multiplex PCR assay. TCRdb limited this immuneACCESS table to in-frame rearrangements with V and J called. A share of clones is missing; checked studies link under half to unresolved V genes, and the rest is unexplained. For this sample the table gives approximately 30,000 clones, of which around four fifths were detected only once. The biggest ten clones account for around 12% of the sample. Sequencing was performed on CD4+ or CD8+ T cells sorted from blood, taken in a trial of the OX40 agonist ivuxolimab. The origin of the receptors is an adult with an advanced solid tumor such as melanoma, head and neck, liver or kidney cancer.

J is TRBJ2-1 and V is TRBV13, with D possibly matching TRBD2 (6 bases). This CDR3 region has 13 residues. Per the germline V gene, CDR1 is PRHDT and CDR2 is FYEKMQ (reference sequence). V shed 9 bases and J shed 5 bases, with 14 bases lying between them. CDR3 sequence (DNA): TGTGCCAGTGGGGGGACGGCCAACAATGAGCAGTTCTTC. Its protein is CASGGTANNEQFF.

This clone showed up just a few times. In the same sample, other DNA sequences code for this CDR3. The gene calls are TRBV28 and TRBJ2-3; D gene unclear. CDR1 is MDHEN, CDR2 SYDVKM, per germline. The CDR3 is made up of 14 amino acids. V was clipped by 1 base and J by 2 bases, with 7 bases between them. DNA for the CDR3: TGTGCCAGCAGTTTATTAGAATCCACAGATACGCAGTATTTT. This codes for CASSLLESTDTQYF.

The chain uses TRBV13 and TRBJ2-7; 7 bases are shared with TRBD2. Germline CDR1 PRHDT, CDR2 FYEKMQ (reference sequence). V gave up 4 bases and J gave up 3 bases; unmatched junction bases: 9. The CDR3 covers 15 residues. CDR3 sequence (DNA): TGTGCCAGCAGCTCAGGCGGGACTAATCACTACGAGCAGTACTTC. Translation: CASSSGGTNHYEQYF.

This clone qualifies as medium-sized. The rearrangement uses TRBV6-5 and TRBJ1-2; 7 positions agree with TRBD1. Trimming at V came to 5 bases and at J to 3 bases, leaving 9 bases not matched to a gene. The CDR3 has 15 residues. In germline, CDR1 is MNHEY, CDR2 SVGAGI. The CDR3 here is CASSPRDRVDYGYTF. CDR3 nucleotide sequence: TGTGCCAGCAGTCCCCGAGACAGGGTAGACTATGGCTACACCTTC.

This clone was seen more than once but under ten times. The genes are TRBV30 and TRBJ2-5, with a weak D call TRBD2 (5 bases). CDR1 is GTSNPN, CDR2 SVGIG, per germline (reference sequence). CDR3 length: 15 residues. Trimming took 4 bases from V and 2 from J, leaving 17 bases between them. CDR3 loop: CAWTTDGELQETQYF. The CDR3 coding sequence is TGTGCCTGGACCACGGACGGGGAGTTACAAGAGACCCAGTACTTC.

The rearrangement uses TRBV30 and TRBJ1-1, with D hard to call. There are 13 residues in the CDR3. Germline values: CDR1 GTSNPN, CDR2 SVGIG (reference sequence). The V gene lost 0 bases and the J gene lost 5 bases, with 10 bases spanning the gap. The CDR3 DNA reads TGTGCCTGGAGTGTATTAGGGTCAACTGAAGCTTTCTTT. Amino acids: CAWSVLGSTEAFF.

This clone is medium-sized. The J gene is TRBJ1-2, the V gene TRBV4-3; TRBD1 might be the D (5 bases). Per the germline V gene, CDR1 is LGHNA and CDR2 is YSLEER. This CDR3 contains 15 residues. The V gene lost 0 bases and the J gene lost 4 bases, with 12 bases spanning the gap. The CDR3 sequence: CASSQDIGRVYGYTF. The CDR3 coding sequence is TGCGCCAGCAGCCAAGATATCGGCAGGGTCTATGGCTACACCTTC.

CDR3 in amino acids: CASSLWDSYVSPLHF. The CDR3 coding sequence is TGTGCCAGCAGCTTATGGGACAGTTACGTTTCACCCCTCCACTTT. The chain is built from TRBV11-2 and TRBJ1-6, with 7 bases identical to TRBD1. The germline V gene encodes CDR1 SGHAT and CDR2 FQNNGV. With 2 bases clipped from V and 9 bases from J, the junction kept 7 bases outside the gene matches. The CDR3 is made up of 15 amino acids. The entire variable domain, with the rest obtained from reference TRBV11-2 and TRBJ1-6, is as follows: EAGVAQSPRYKIIEKRQSVAFWCNPISGHATLYWYQQILGQGPKLLIQFQNNGVVDDSQLPKDRFSAERLKGVDSTLKIQPAKLEDSAVYLCASSLWDSYVSPLHFGNGTRLTVT.

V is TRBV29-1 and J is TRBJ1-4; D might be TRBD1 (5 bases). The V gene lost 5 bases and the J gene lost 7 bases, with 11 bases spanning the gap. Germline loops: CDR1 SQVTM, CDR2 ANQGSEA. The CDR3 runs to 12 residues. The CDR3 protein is CSVIGDREKLFF. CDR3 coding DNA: TGCAGCGTTATAGGGGACCGTGAAAAACTGTTTTTT. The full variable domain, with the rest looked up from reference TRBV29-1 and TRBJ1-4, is SAVISQKPSRDICQRGTSLTIQCQVDSQVTMMFWYRQQPGQSLTLIATANQGSEATYESGFVIDKFPISRPNLTFSTLTVSNMSPEDSSIYLCSVIGDREKLFFGSGTQLSVL.

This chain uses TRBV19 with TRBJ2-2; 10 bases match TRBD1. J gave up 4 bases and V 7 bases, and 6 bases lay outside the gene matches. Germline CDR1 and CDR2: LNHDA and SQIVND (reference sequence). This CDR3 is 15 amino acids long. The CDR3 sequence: CASTDWDRGTGELFF. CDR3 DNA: TGTGCCAGTACGGATTGGGACAGGGGCACCGGGGAGCTGTTTTTT.

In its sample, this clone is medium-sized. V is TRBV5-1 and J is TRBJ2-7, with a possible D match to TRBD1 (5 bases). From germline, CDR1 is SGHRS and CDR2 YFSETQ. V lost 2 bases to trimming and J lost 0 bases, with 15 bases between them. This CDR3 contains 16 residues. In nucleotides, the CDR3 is TGCGCCAGCAGCTTCCCGCGAGACAGTAACTCCTACGAGCAGTACTTC. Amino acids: CASSFPRDSNSYEQYF.

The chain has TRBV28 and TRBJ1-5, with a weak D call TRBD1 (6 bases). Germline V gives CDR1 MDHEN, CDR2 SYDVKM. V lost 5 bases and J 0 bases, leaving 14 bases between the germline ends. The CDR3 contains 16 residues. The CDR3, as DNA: TGTGCCAGCAGTGTCCGGACAGATTATAGCAATCAGCCCCAGCATTTT. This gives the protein CASSVRTDYSNQPQHF.

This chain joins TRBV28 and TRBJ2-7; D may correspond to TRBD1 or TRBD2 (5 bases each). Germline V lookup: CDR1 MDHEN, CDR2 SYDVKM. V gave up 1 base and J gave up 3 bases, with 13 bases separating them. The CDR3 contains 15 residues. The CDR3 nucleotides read TGTGCCAGCAGTTTATCAGGGAGAGGGGTCTACGAGCAGTACTTC. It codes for CASSLSGRGVYEQYF.

The CDR3 DNA reads TGTGCCAGCAGTGTTGACAGGGCCGAGCAGTACTTC. This translates into CASSVDRAEQYF. The rearrangement uses TRBV25-1 and TRBJ2-7; 7 bases align to TRBD1. Per germline, CDR1 MGHDK and CDR2 SYGVNS. The length of the CDR3 is 12 residues. Losses at the gene ends were 4 bases for V and 6 bases for J; bases not matched to a gene: 3.

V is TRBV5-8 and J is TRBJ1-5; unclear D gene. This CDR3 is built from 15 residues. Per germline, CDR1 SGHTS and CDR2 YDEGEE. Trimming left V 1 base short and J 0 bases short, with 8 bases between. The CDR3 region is CASSLYGFSNQPQHF. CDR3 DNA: TGTGCCAGCAGCTTGTATGGATTTAGCAATCAGCCCCAGCATTTT. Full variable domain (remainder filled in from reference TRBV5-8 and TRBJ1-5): EAGVTQSPTHLIKTRGQQATLRCSPISGHTSVYWYQQALGLGLQFLLWYDEGEERNRGNFPPRFSGRQFPNYSSELNVNALELEDSALYLCASSLYGFSNQPQHFGDGTRLSIL.

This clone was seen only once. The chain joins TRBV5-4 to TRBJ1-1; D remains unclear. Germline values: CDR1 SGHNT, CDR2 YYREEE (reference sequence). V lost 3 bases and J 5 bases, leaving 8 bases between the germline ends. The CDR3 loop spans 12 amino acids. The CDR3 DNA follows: TGTGCCAGCAGCTGGGGAGAGACTGAAGCTTTCTTT. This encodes CASSWGETEAFF.

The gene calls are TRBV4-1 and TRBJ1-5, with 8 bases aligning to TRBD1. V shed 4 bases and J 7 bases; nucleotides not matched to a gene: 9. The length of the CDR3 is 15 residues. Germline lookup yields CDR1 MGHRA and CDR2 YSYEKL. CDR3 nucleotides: TGCGCCAGCAGCCGGGTAACAGGGGGTGTCCAGCCCCAGCATTTT. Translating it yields CASSRVTGGVQPQHF.

CDR3 sequence (DNA): TGCGCCAGCAGCGTTCCAGGGGAAGCGGAGACCCAGTACTTC. Amino acids: CASSVPGEAETQYF. V usage is TRBV4-1 and J usage is TRBJ2-5; tentative D call: TRBD1 (6 bases). Per germline, CDR1 MGHRA and CDR2 YSYEKL. V was trimmed by 5 bases and J by 5 bases, leaving 15 bases between them. The CDR3 spans 14 residues.

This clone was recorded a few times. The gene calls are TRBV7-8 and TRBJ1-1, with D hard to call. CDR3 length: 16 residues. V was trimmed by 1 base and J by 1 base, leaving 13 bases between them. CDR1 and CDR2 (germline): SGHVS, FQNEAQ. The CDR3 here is CASSLVLWAPNTEAFF. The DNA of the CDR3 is TGTGCCAGCAGCTTAGTATTATGGGCTCCGAACACTGAAGCTTTCTTT.